A single sample gave rise to the 27 T cell receptor beta chains below, sequenced in a study of T-cell reconstitution after alpha-beta-depleted transplantation in children. Construction of the TCRbeta library involved unique molecular identifiers. TCRdb reprocessed the PCR reads with MiXCR, giving one entry per CDR3 protein. The data show hundreds of thousands of distinct CDR3 sequences, over 15% seen once. This specimen was PBMCs from the stem cell graft donor, taken from the stem cell graft. These receptors all stem from a human donor who donated a stem cell graft to a child with acute myeloid leukemia.

This clonotype has ten or more counts. The chain employs TRBV9 and TRBJ1-2; D gene unclear. The length of the CDR3 is 14 residues. Germline lookup yields CDR1 SGDLS and CDR2 YYNGEE. V lost 0 bases and J 6 bases, leaving 12 bases between the germline ends. CDR3: CASSVEADSNGYTF. CDR3 nucleotides: TGTGCCAGCAGCGTAGAAGCAGACTCTAATGGCTACACCTTC.

The sample holds a few counts of this clonotype. V usage is TRBV4-2 and J usage is TRBJ2-3, with 11 bases aligning to TRBD2. V was clipped by 4 bases and J by 2 bases; unmatched bases: 5. Germline V gene lookup returns CDR1 LGHNA and CDR2 YNFKEQ. This CDR3 is built from 16 residues. The CDR3 DNA follows: TGTGCCAGCAGCCCTACTAGCGGGGGAACCACAGATACGCAGTATTTT. Translating it yields CASSPTSGGTTDTQYF.

This clonotype was counted at least ten times. The chain combines TRBV20-1 with TRBJ1-2; D not certain. The CDR3 is made up of 11 amino acids. In germline, CDR1 is DFQATT, CDR2 SNEGSKA (reference sequence). V was clipped by 0 bases and J by 10 bases, with 9 bases between them. For the CDR3, the DNA is TGCAGTGCTAGAGAGCTGACTCCCTACACCTTC. Translated: CSARELTPYTF.

The table lists this clonotype with many counts. The chain links TRBV5-1 to TRBJ2-1; the D is unclear. Looked up from germline, CDR1 is SGHRS and CDR2 is YFSETQ. Between the trimmed V and J ends, which lost 1 base and 0 bases, there was a span of 2 bases. The CDR3 consists of 13 residues. CDR3 in DNA: TGCGCCAGCAGCTTGCCCTCCTACAATGAGCAGTTCTTC. Encoded protein: CASSLPSYNEQFF.

This sequence joins TRBV20-1 and TRBJ2-4, with D unresolved. CDR3 length: 12 amino acids. V dropped 1 base and J dropped 6 bases, with 7 bases sitting between them. Germline V gives CDR1 DFQATT, CDR2 SNEGSKA (reference sequence). The CDR3 coding sequence is TGCAGTGCTAGAGGGAATGGAAACATTCAGTACTTC. This codes for CSARGNGNIQYF.

This clonotype is a singleton in its sample. The chain has TRBV30 and TRBJ1-5; D uncertain. This CDR3 region has 12 residues. Per the germline V gene, CDR1 is GTSNPN and CDR2 is SVGIG (reference sequence). The V and J ends lost 5 bases and 4 bases respectively, with 9 bases between them. DNA of the CDR3: TGTGCCTGGGGACTTTGGAATCAGCCCCAGCATTTT. Translated: CAWGLWNQPQHF.

This clonotype has more than one count but fewer than ten. The V and J genes are TRBV6-1 and TRBJ2-7; 8 positions agree with TRBD1. The CDR3 loop spans 14 amino acids. V lost 9 bases and J lost 5; bases outside the gene matches: 12. The germline V gene has CDR1 MNHNS and CDR2 SASEGT. CDR3 nucleotides: TGTGCCAGTGACAGGGGCCGAGGTGGTCACGAGCAGTACGTC. Translated: CASDRGRGGHEQYV.

This clonotype was seen repeatedly, ten times or more. The chain recombines TRBV7-8 with TRBJ2-5; D uncertain. Germline loops: CDR1 SGHVS, CDR2 FQNEAQ. The CDR3 contains 14 residues. V was trimmed by 4 bases and J by 4 bases, leaving 13 bases between them. CDR3 region: CASSSSNVAETQYF. Written as DNA, the CDR3 is TGTGCCAGCAGCTCCTCAAACGTAGCAGAGACCCAGTACTTC.

The rearrangement uses TRBV28 and TRBJ2-6, with D perhaps TRBD1 or TRBD2 (5 bases each). Germline V gene data show CDR1 as MDHEN and CDR2 as SYDVKM. This CDR3 spans 18 amino acids. V gave up 4 bases and J gave up 0 bases, with 16 bases separating them. CDR3 residues: CASSSGTETYSGANVLTF. For the CDR3, the DNA is TGTGCCAGCAGTTCTGGGACGGAGACCTACTCTGGGGCCAACGTCCTGACTTTC.

This clonotype has a count of ten or more. The chain employs TRBV7-2 and TRBJ2-7; D may be TRBD2 (5 bases). The CDR3 covers 14 residues. V lost 5 bases, J lost 0 bases, and 11 bases lay in between. CDR1 and CDR2 (germline): SGHTA, FQGNSA. The CDR3 is CASSPPGDSYEQYV. CDR3 sequence (DNA): TGTGCCAGCAGCCCCCCCGGGGACTCCTACGAGCAGTACGTC.

This clonotype was counted between two and nine times. A much bigger clone sits one base away, suggesting this may be a read error. The genes are TRBV6-5 and TRBJ1-1; D might be TRBD1 (5 bases). Trimming left V 2 bases short and J 4 bases short, with 8 bases between. Germline V gene lookup returns CDR1 MNHEY and CDR2 SVGAGI. CDR3 length: 13 residues. As DNA, the CDR3 is TGTGCCAGCAGTTACGGGGGGAGCACTGAAGCTTTCTTT. Translation: CASSYGGSTEAFF.

This clonotype appeared many times. V and J are TRBV20-1 and TRBJ1-1; 7 positions match TRBD1. Germline V lookup: CDR1 DFQATT, CDR2 SNEGSKA (reference sequence). V lost 0 bases, J lost 1 base, and 8 bases stayed unmatched. This CDR3 contains 16 residues. In nucleotides, the CDR3 is TGCAGTGCTAGAGATTACAGGGGAAGACCGAACACTGAAGCTTTCTTT. Residues: CSARDYRGRPNTEAFF.

Many counts were recorded for this clonotype. The J gene is TRBJ2-1, the V gene TRBV4-2, with a tentative D call TRBD2 (6 bases). Germline assignment: CDR1 LGHNA and CDR2 YNFKEQ. This CDR3 has 17 residues. V lost 4 bases, J lost 6 bases, and 22 bases lay in between. CDR3 region: CASSRGEVRDSFNEQFF. The CDR3 bases are TGTGCCAGCAGCCGAGGGGAGGTGCGGGACTCGTTCAATGAGCAGTTCTTC.

This chain links TRBV21-1 with TRBJ2-7; the tabulated D call, TRBD1, remains unverified against the DNA. TRBV21-1 has pseudogene status. This CDR3 spans 15 amino acids. This chain's CDR3 is CASSKVGLQEAEQYV. CDR3 bases: TGTGCCAGCAGCAAAGTGGGGCTCCAGGAGGCGGAGCAGTACGTC.

This clonotype appeared a few times. The J gene is TRBJ1-1, the V gene TRBV5-1; tentative D call: TRBD1 (5 bases). V lost 0 bases to trimming and J lost 9 bases, with 12 bases between them. The CDR3 extends over 13 amino acids. Germline CDR1 SGHRS, CDR2 YFSETQ. DNA for the CDR3: TGCGCCAGCAGCTTGGTACAGGAAACCAAAGCTTTCTTT. Residues: CASSLVQETKAFF.

The CDR3 loop is CASSLETGLAKNIQYF. CDR3 nucleotides: TGTGCCAGCAGCTTAGAGACAGGACTAGCCAAAAACATTCAGTACTTC. V gene TRBV7-9 combines with J gene TRBJ2-4; tentatively, D is TRBD1 (6 bases). Per the germline V gene, CDR1 is SEHNR and CDR2 is FQNEAQ (reference sequence). This CDR3 comprises 16 residues. V dropped 1 base and J dropped 0 bases, with 10 bases sitting between them.

Ten or more counts support this clonotype. The chain carries TRBV29-1 and TRBJ1-1; D unclear. This CDR3 is built from 12 residues. Germline loops: CDR1 SQVTM, CDR2 ANQGSEA. Trimming stripped 4 bases from V and 6 bases from J, with 12 bases between. CDR3 sequence: CSVGSGAAEAFF. The DNA for the CDR3 is TGCAGCGTTGGGAGTGGTGCGGCTGAAGCTTTCTTT.

This clonotype occurred a few times. This chain joins TRBV7-6 and TRBJ2-1; 8 positions agree with TRBD1. Germline V CDR1 and CDR2: SGHVS, FNYEAQ. The V and J ends lost 1 base and 5 bases, in that order; junction bases with no gene match: 13. This CDR3 comprises 18 residues. The CDR3 reads CASSLGALRGPRHNEQFF. The DNA of the CDR3 is TGTGCCAGCAGCTTAGGAGCCCTCAGGGGGCCGAGGCACAATGAGCAGTTCTTC.

The chain recombines TRBV2 with TRBJ1-2; D is ambiguous. The CDR3 sequence is 16 residues long. Trimming took off 8 bases at V and 0 bases at J, with 19 bases between the two ends. From germline, CDR1 is SNHLY and CDR2 FYNNEI. The CDR3 loop reads CASYGEQHLSNYGYTF. The CDR3, as DNA: TGTGCCAGCTACGGGGAACAGCACCTTTCTAACTATGGCTACACCTTC.

This clonotype occurred many times. J is TRBJ2-6 and V is TRBV20-1; D ambiguous. The ends were cut back, 5 bases at V and 1 base at J, with 9 bases in the middle. This CDR3 is built from 14 residues. Germline CDR1 reads DFQATT; CDR2 reads SNEGSKA (reference sequence). The CDR3 is CSASWKSGANVLTF. The CDR3 coding sequence is TGCAGTGCTTCTTGGAAATCTGGGGCCAACGTCCTGACTTTC.

The sample holds a few counts of this clonotype. The V and J genes are TRBV20-1 and TRBJ2-7; tentative D call: TRBD1 (6 bases). Germline CDR1 and CDR2: DFQATT and SNEGSKA (reference sequence). This CDR3 contains 13 residues. V was clipped by 3 bases and J by 2 bases, with 11 bases between them. The CDR3 loop reads CSASPQGTYEQYV. The CDR3 region has the DNA TGCAGTGCTAGCCCACAGGGAACCTACGAGCAGTACGTC.

This clonotype was found many times. The chain employs TRBV29-1 and TRBJ2-7; 11 bases fit TRBD2. This CDR3 is built from 14 residues. After removal of 2 bases from V and 4 bases from J, the junction contained 4 bases not matched to a gene. Germline V gene lookup returns CDR1 SQVTM and CDR2 ANQGSEA. CDR3 residues: CSVELAGGPYEQYF. DNA for the CDR3: TGCAGCGTTGAATTAGCGGGGGGGCCGTACGAGCAGTACTTC.

This clonotype was detected only a few times. The gene calls are TRBV5-6 and TRBJ2-1, with TRBD2 matching 8 bases. Looked up from germline, CDR1 is SGHDT and CDR2 is YYEEEE. CDR3 length: 16 amino acids. V lost 4 bases, J lost 4 bases, and 10 bases stayed unmatched. The CDR3 DNA reads TGTGCCAGCAGCCGGAGACTAGCGCCTCAATACAATGAGCAGTTCTTC. Translated, it gives CASSRRLAPQYNEQFF.

This clonotype was seen repeatedly, ten times or more. This chain connects TRBV7-3 to TRBJ2-1, with 7 bases aligning to TRBD1. V trimming: 1 base; J trimming: 2 bases; junction bases outside the gene matches: 5. The CDR3 covers 16 residues. CDR1 is SGHTA, CDR2 FQGTGA, per germline. CDR3 bases: TGTGCCAGCAGCTTAATGGGACAGTCACCCTACAATGAGCAGTTCTTC. Its protein is CASSLMGQSPYNEQFF.

This clonotype has more than one count but fewer than ten. The DNA of the CDR3 is TGTGCCAGCAGCTCGAGGAACAGGGGAACGAACACCGGGGAGCTGTTTTTT. Translated, it gives CASSSRNRGTNTGELFF. The chain is built from TRBV5-8 and TRBJ2-2, with 7 nucleotides matching TRBD1. CDR1 and CDR2 from the germline V gene are SGHTS and YDEGEE. Trimming at V came to 3 bases and at J to 0 bases, leaving 8 bases not matched to a gene. The CDR3 consists of 17 residues.

This clonotype was detected many times. The chain combines TRBV5-6 with TRBJ2-7; TRBD1 matches 7 bases. CDR3 length: 17 residues. The J segment lost 4 bases and the V segment lost 0 bases, leaving 13 bases of the junction unmatched. CDR1 SGHDT and CDR2 YYEEEE come from the germline V gene. CDR3 in amino acids: CASSLALEQGTRYEQYF. For the CDR3, the DNA is TGTGCCAGCAGCTTGGCCCTAGAACAGGGGACAAGGTACGAGCAGTACTTC.

This clonotype was detected only a few times. The chain is built from TRBV10-3 and TRBJ2-3, with D perhaps being TRBD1 or TRBD2 (5 bases each). This CDR3 contains 15 residues. Trimming took off 2 bases at V and 2 bases at J, with 11 bases between the two ends. The V gene's germline CDR1 is ENHRY and CDR2 SYGVKD. The chain's CDR3 is CAISEVEGPTDTQYF. As DNA, the CDR3 is TGTGCCATCAGTGAGGTTGAGGGGCCCACAGATACGCAGTATTTT.